One and the same sample provided the 30 T cell receptor beta chains below, sequenced in a study of T cell responses to AZD1222 COVID-19 vaccine. TCRdb's copy holds only in-frame clones and misses some; the assay was immunoSEQ multiplex PCR. The table lists around 200,000 clones, roughly 93% of them singletons, with about 3.9% in the top ten. The sample was peripheral blood, taken on day 0 of AZD1222 vaccination. These receptors came from an adult in good health.

The chain joins TRBV29-1 to TRBJ2-7, with D possibly matching TRBD1 (5 bases). The CDR3 runs to 12 residues. Germline V gene data show CDR1 as SQVTM and CDR2 as ANQGSEA. The V gene lost 7 bases and the J gene lost 3 bases, with 13 bases spanning the gap. CDR3 in DNA: TGCAGCGCCGTACAGGAAAGCTACGAGCAGTACTTC. Translating it yields CSAVQESYEQYF.

The chain employs TRBV10-3 and TRBJ1-1; D gene unclear. Germline V gene sequence: CDR1 ENHRY, CDR2 SYGVKD. This CDR3 has 14 residues. V dropped 6 bases and J dropped 0 bases, with 11 bases sitting between them. In DNA, the CDR3 is TGTGCCATCAGAGACGGAGAATTGAACACTGAAGCTTTCTTT. Its translation: CAIRDGELNTEAFF.

The rearrangement uses TRBV14 and TRBJ1-1; no clear D gene. Looked up from germline, CDR1 is SGHDN and CDR2 is FVKESK. There are 18 residues in the CDR3. Trimming pared 1 base from V and 0 bases from J, leaving 18 bases between. CDR3 region: CASSQGLPRSYMNTEAFF. CDR3 in DNA: TGTGCCAGCAGCCAAGGACTCCCACGATCCTACATGAACACTGAAGCTTTCTTT.

This sequence joins TRBV12-3 or TRBV12-4 and TRBJ1-1; no clear D gene. The CDR3 totals 13 residues. V lost 5 bases to trimming and J lost 1 base, with 8 bases between them. CDR3 sequence (DNA): TGTGCCAGCAGTATCGGGGAGAACACTGAAGCTTTCTTT. This translates into CASSIGENTEAFF.

The genes are TRBV27 and TRBJ1-2, with 8 positions matching TRBD1. Germline V gene data show CDR1 as MNHEY and CDR2 as SMNVEV (reference sequence). V lost 5 bases to trimming and J lost 1 base; unmatched junction nucleotides: 9. The CDR3 contains 16 residues. The CDR3, as DNA: TGTGCCAGCAGTCGACAGACAGGGGTGGATAACTATGGCTACACCTTC. This sequence encodes CASSRQTGVDNYGYTF.

The V call is TRBV2, the J call TRBJ2-2; D is undetermined. CDR3 size: 13 residues. V dropped 5 bases and J dropped 4 bases, with 8 bases sitting between them. Germline CDR1 reads SNHLY; CDR2 reads FYNNEI. The CDR3 DNA reads as TGTGCCAGCAGTAAGACTCCCACCGGGGAGCTGTTTTTT. The encoded protein is CASSKTPTGELFF.

The chain joins TRBV7-7 to TRBJ2-2, with D possibly matching TRBD2 (6 bases). There are 16 residues in the CDR3. V was clipped by 0 bases and J by 6 bases, with 14 bases between them. Germline V gives CDR1 SSHAT, CDR2 FNYEAQ (reference sequence). In nucleotides, the CDR3 is TGTGCCAGCAGCTTAGCGCTAGCGTTAGTCCCCGGGGAGCTGTTTTTT. It specifies CASSLALALVPGELFF.

J is TRBJ1-1 and V is TRBV12-3 or TRBV12-4; the D gene is possibly TRBD1 (6 bases). The CDR3 runs 11 residues. V lost 6 bases to trimming and J lost 11 bases, with 13 bases between them. The CDR3 nucleotides are TGTGCCAGCAGCCGCTACAGGGCGGCTTTCTTT. This translates into CASSRYRAAFF.

V and J are TRBV11-3 and TRBJ2-3, with 8 bases identical to TRBD2. In germline, CDR1 is SGHNT, CDR2 YENEEA. With V trimmed by 1 base and J by 1 base, 7 bases remained unmatched. The CDR3 totals 17 residues. The CDR3 region has the DNA TGTGCCAGCAGCTTAGGCCGGGGGGGCACGGGCACAGATACGCAGTATTTT. Its protein is CASSLGRGGTGTDTQYF.

The gene calls are TRBV28 and TRBJ2-7; D ambiguous. From germline, CDR1 is MDHEN and CDR2 SYDVKM. There are 13 residues in the CDR3. The CDR3 sequence is CAAVGPSSYEQYF. As DNA, the CDR3 is TGTGCTGCCGTCGGACCATCGTCCTACGAGCAGTACTTC.

This clone was counted only a few times. The chain is built from TRBV5-6 and TRBJ2-7; 11 bases agree with TRBD2. J was trimmed by 2 bases and V by 4 bases; bases with no gene match: 8. CDR1 and CDR2 (germline): SGHDT, YYEEEE. The CDR3 spans 16 residues. The chain's CDR3 is CASSRGTSGPAYEQYF. The CDR3 coding sequence is TGTGCCAGCAGCCGCGGGACTAGCGGACCCGCCTACGAGCAGTACTTC. The complete variable domain, with remaining parts taken from reference TRBV5-6 and TRBJ2-7, reads DAGVTQSPTHLIKTRGQQVTLRCSPKSGHDTVSWYQQALGQGPQFIFQYYEEEERQRGNFPDRFSGHQFPNYSSELNVNALLLGDSALYLCASSRGTSGPAYEQYFGPGTRLTVT.

The J gene is TRBJ1-2, the V gene TRBV2; D is uncertain. CDR3 length: 13 residues. Trimming stripped 7 bases from V and 7 bases from J, with 16 bases between. Germline values: CDR1 SNHLY, CDR2 FYNNEI. The CDR3 DNA follows: TGTGCCAGCACCGGTACGGGTTTCGGTGGCTACACCTTC. Translation gives CASTGTGFGGYTF.

The CDR3 reads CASSRTDNTEAFF. The CDR3 DNA follows: TGTGCCAGCAGTAGGACAGATAACACTGAAGCTTTCTTT. The chain is built from TRBV6-5 and TRBJ1-1; D may be TRBD1 (6 bases). Germline lookup yields CDR1 MNHEY and CDR2 SVGAGI. This CDR3 is built from 13 residues. V was clipped by 5 bases and J by 2 bases, with 9 bases between them.

The V call is TRBV27, the J call TRBJ2-7, with D perhaps TRBD1 (5 bases). Germline V gives CDR1 MNHEY, CDR2 SMNVEV (reference sequence). The CDR3 consists of 15 residues. Trimming took 4 bases from V and 0 from J, leaving 13 bases between them. Here the CDR3 DNA reads TGTGCCAGCAGTTCCGGGCAGGGCCTCTCCTACGAGCAGTACTTC. This encodes CASSSGQGLSYEQYF.

The J gene is TRBJ2-4, the V gene TRBV4-1; D possibly corresponds to TRBD2 (7 bases). This CDR3 region has 17 residues. Germline V gene lookup returns CDR1 MGHRA and CDR2 YSYEKL. V lost 7 bases and J 0 bases, leaving 19 bases between the germline ends. In nucleotides, the CDR3 is TGCGCCAGCAAAGATCTCGGGGGGCGCCTAGCCAAAAACATTCAGTACTTC. Protein product: CASKDLGGRLAKNIQYF.

This chain connects TRBV5-1 to TRBJ2-6; a possible D gene is TRBD2 (6 bases). V lost 5 bases and J 0 bases, leaving 15 bases between the germline ends. Germline values: CDR1 SGHRS, CDR2 YFSETQ. CDR3 size: 17 residues. In DNA, the CDR3 is TGCGCCAGCAGACATGTGCGGGACCTCTCTGGGGCCAACGTCCTGACTTTC. Translated: CASRHVRDLSGANVLTF.

V usage is TRBV7-6 and J usage is TRBJ1-1, with 7 bases identical to TRBD1. This CDR3 region has 17 residues. After removal of 2 bases from V and 1 base from J, the junction contained 10 bases not matched to a gene. Germline-derived CDR1 and CDR2 are SGHVS and FNYEAQ. The CDR3 DNA reads as TGTGCCAGCAGCTTACGACAGGGAGGATACAAGAACACTGAAGCTTTCTTT. Its translation: CASSLRQGGYKNTEAFF.

This chain uses TRBV11-2 with TRBJ1-2; D ambiguous. Germline-derived CDR1 and CDR2 are SGHAT and FQNNGV. The CDR3 covers 13 residues. The V gene lost 5 bases and the J gene lost 5 bases, with 12 bases spanning the gap. CDR3 residues: CASSVNWVYGYTF. The CDR3 region has the DNA TGTGCCAGCAGCGTAAACTGGGTTTATGGCTACACCTTC.

The rearrangement joins TRBV5-6 to TRBJ1-2; D ambiguous. The germline CDR1 and CDR2 sequences are SGHDT and YYEEEE. The CDR3 covers 11 residues. Trimming took 0 bases from V and 13 from J, leaving 10 bases between them. The CDR3: CASSLGERLTF. For the CDR3, the DNA is TGTGCCAGCAGCTTGGGCGAACGGCTCACCTTC.

This clone is a singleton in its sample. The same CDR3 arises from other DNA sequences in this sample as well. This rearrangement joins TRBV24-1 to TRBJ2-3; no clear D gene. The CDR3 sequence is 13 residues long. Trimming took 2 bases from V and 0 from J, leaving 2 bases between them. Germline assignment: CDR1 KGHDR and CDR2 SFDVKD. CDR3 sequence: CATSDSSTDTQYF. The DNA of the CDR3 is TGTGCCACCAGTGATTCCAGCACAGATACGCAGTATTTT.

This clone came up a few times. The chain carries TRBV13 and TRBJ1-6, with D unresolved. The ends were cut back, 1 base at V and 5 bases at J, with 15 bases in the middle. The CDR3 is 17 amino acids. From germline, CDR1 is PRHDT and CDR2 FYEKMQ (reference sequence). The CDR3 region has the DNA TGTGCCAGCAGCTTAGACGGCCACCTGAAAGATAATTCACCCCTCCACTTT. This codes for CASSLDGHLKDNSPLHF.

This clone was observed a handful of times. The rearrangement links TRBV19 to TRBJ1-4; TRBD1 matches at 7 bases. Germline V gene data show CDR1 as LNHDA and CDR2 as SQIVND (reference sequence). CDR3 size: 14 residues. V lost 8 bases and J lost 8; bases outside the gene matches: 11. CDR3 nucleotides: TGTGCCAGTGGATCGACAGGGAAAACGGAAAAACTGTTTTTT. This translates into CASGSTGKTEKLFF.

For this clone: Other DNA sequences from this sample encode an identical CDR3 as well. The chain has TRBV5-1 and TRBJ2-5; no firm D call. Germline V gene data show CDR1 as SGHRS and CDR2 as YFSETQ. Trimming pared 0 bases from V and 5 bases from J, leaving 5 bases between. This CDR3 is built from 12 residues. This chain's CDR3 is CASSLEEETQYF. The CDR3 coding sequence is TGCGCCAGCAGCTTGGAAGAGGAGACCCAGTACTTC.

The chain links TRBV7-9 to TRBJ2-3, with D unclear. The V end lost 6 bases, the J end lost 0 bases, and 10 bases lay between the germline ends. Germline CDR1 and CDR2: SEHNR and FQNEAQ (reference sequence). This CDR3 comprises 14 residues. The CDR3 DNA reads TGTGCCAGCAGTGGCTCATTTAGCACAGATACGCAGTATTTT. The encoded protein is CASSGSFSTDTQYF. Using reference TRBV7-9 and TRBJ2-3 for the parts outside the CDR3, the full variable domain is DTGVSQNPRHKITKRGQNVTFRCDPISEHNRLYWYRQTLGQGPEFLTYFQNEAQLEKSRLLSDRFSAERPKGSFSTLEIQRTEQGDSAMYLCASSGSFSTDTQYFGPGTRLTVL.

The chain links TRBV7-2 to TRBJ2-7; D might be TRBD2 (5 bases). V gave up 6 bases and J gave up 7 bases, with 13 bases separating them. The V gene's germline CDR1 is SGHTA and CDR2 FQGNSA. This CDR3 is built from 12 residues. CDR3 bases: TGTGCCAGCAGGACCTCTAGGAGGGAGCAGTACTTC. Residues: CASRTSRREQYF.

The chain carries TRBV19 and TRBJ1-1; D possibly corresponds to TRBD1 (5 bases). Germline V gene sequence: CDR1 LNHDA, CDR2 SQIVND (reference sequence). The V gene lost 3 bases and the J gene lost 5 bases, with 13 bases spanning the gap. The CDR3 contains 14 residues. CDR3 sequence reads: CASSIGPEGTEAFF. In nucleotides, the CDR3 is TGTGCCAGTAGTATTGGACCCGAGGGGACTGAAGCTTTCTTT.

In regard to this clone: Other DNA sequences from this sample encode an identical CDR3 as well. CDR3 sequence reads: CASSLGSSGYNEQFF. The CDR3 DNA follows: TGCGCCAGCAGCTTGGGTAGTAGCGGGTACAATGAGCAGTTCTTC. The chain links TRBV5-1 to TRBJ2-1, with TRBD2 matching over 7 bases. After removal of 0 bases from V and 4 bases from J, the junction contained 4 bases not matched to a gene. The CDR3 is 15 residues long. Germline lookup yields CDR1 SGHRS and CDR2 YFSETQ.

The V and J genes are TRBV29-1 and TRBJ2-2; possibly TRBD2 for D (7 bases). Germline CDR1 is SQVTM and CDR2 is ANQGSEA. V was cut by 8 bases and J by 5 bases, with 12 bases left in between. This CDR3 region has 12 residues. The CDR3 sequence: CSIRGGTGELFF. DNA of the CDR3: TGCAGCATCAGGGGAGGGACCGGGGAGCTGTTTTTT.

V is TRBV12-3 or TRBV12-4 and J is TRBJ2-2; no definite D call. The CDR3 has 10 residues. Trimming took off 6 bases at V and 8 bases at J, with 4 bases between the two ends. CDR3 sequence (DNA): TGTGCCAGCAGCCGTGGGGAGCTGTTTTTT. Translation gives CASSRGELFF.

The rearrangement uses TRBV5-1 and TRBJ1-1, with 7 bases that match TRBD1. The CDR3 sequence is 16 residues long. The V and J ends lost 4 bases and 2 bases, in that order; junction bases with no gene match: 11. Per the germline V gene, CDR1 is SGHRS and CDR2 is YFSETQ. The CDR3 DNA is TGCGCCAGCAGCCGGGAACTCGGACAGGTTAACACTGAAGCTTTCTTT. Translated, it gives CASSRELGQVNTEAFF.